These T cell receptor beta chains were read from a single sample in a study of blood T cells in healthy people across ages. TCRdb reprocessed the 5' RACE reads via MiXCR and lists one record per CDR3 protein. The sample has about 680,000 distinct CDR3 sequences, around 49% seen once. The material sequenced was blood. The receptors stem from a woman aged 55-70 years in good health. CDR3s include the opening cysteine and the closing phenylalanine or tryptophan. The D gene is left open where the match is weak. Not every row has a clone size; where given, it reads once, few, many or a size class.

TRBJ1-6	.	TRBV28	.	TGTGCCAGCAATGACGGGACGGCATATAATTCACCCCTCCACTTT	CASNDGTAYNSPLHF
TRBJ1-1	.	TRBV7-2	.	TGTGCCAGCAGCTTCTCCTTTAACACTGAAGCTTTCTTT	CASSFSFNTEAFF
TRBJ1-5	.	TRBV7-2	.	TGTGCCAGCAGCCCACAGGGAAGCAATCAGCCCCAGCATTTT	CASSPQGSNQPQHF
TRBJ2-1	.	TRBV28	TRBD2	TGTGCCAGCAGTAGACCGAATAGCGGGAGTAACTACAATGAGCAGTTCTTC	CASSRPNSGSNYNEQFF
TRBJ2-5	.	TRBV7-2	.	TGTGCCAGCAGCTCCGAAAGGGAAGAGACCCAGTACTTC	CASSSEREETQYF
TRBJ2-3	.	TRBV7-3	TRBD2	TGTGCCAGCAGCTTACAAGCGGGAGCTCCACGAAATACGCAGTATTTT	CASSLQAGAPRNTQYF
TRBJ1-2	.	TRBV14	TRBD1	TGTGCCAGCAGCCAAGGCCCGGGACAGGGGGAGATTTATGGCTACACCTTC	CASSQGPGQGEIYGYTF
TRBJ2-4	.	TRBV6-6	.	TGTGCCAGCAGCCAAGACAGGAGTCAAAACATTCAGTACTTC	CASSQDRSQNIQYF
TRBJ2-7	.	TRBV29-1	.	TGCAGCGTTGCGTTGGGTTCAAGCTCCTACAATGAGCAGTACTTC	CSVALGSSSYNEQYF
TRBJ1-2	.	TRBV2	.	TGTGCCAGCAGTGGGGCGGTTACCACCTATGGCTACACCTTC	CASSGAVTTYGYTF
TRBJ2-5	.	TRBV4-2	.	TGTGCCAGCAGTCAGATCAGGACACAACAAGTGACCCAGTACTTC	CASSQIRTQQVTQYF
TRBJ2-2	many	TRBV4-2	.	TGTGCCAGCACGAGGGGCATTAACACCGGGGAGCTGTTTTTT	CASTRGINTGELFF
TRBJ2-2	.	TRBV12-3/TRBV12-4	TRBD1	TGTGCCAGCAGTTTAGAAGGGACAGGGGGCTGGTCCCAGGAGCTGTTTTTT	CASSLEGTGGWSQELFF
TRBJ2-4	.	TRBV6-2/TRBV6-3	TRBD2	TGTGCCAGCAGCTGGGCCATAACGGGGGGAGAAAACATTCAGTACTTC	CASSWAITGGENIQYF
TRBJ1-2	few	TRBV28	.	TGTGCCAGCAGTTTATCCGGCAGGGTCGGCTACACCTTC	CASSLSGRVGYTF
TRBJ2-1	.	TRBV27	TRBD1	TGTGCCAGCAGTTTAGGCTCGGGACAGGGGGCCAATGAGCAGTTCTTC	CASSLGSGQGANEQFF
TRBJ2-7	.	TRBV20-1	.	TGCAGTGCTAGAAAGGAAGCCTCGGGGGTGCAGTACTTC	CSARKEASGVQYF
TRBJ1-2	.	TRBV7-9	.	TGTGCCAGCAGCTTGGGGGGAGCTAACTATGGCCACACCTTC	CASSLGGANYGHTF
TRBJ2-5	.	TRBV27	.	TGTGCCAGCCGTCCTTGGGGTGGCGAGACCCAGTACTTC	CASRPWGGETQYF
TRBJ1-2	.	TRBV20-1	TRBD1	TGCGGTGCTAGAGACCAGGGGGCAGGGGGCAGGATTGGCTACACCTTC	CGARDQGAGGRIGYTF
TRBJ2-4	once	TRBV5-1	.	TGCGCCAGCAGCTTGGCCGGAGATCATGGGAGCATTCAGCACTTC	CASSLAGDHGSIQHF
TRBJ2-1	once	TRBV4-2	TRBD2	TGTGCCAGCAGCCAAGCGGGGGGGCAGTTCTTC	CASSQAGGQFF
TRBJ2-7	once	TRBV24-1	TRBD1	TGTGCCACCAGTTGGGGGGATGGGACAGGAGTGTACAATGAGCAGTACTTC	CATSWGDGTGVYNEQYF
TRBJ2-7	few	TRBV6-5	TRBD1	TGTGCCAGCAGTTACCCAGGGGTGGACAGGGGGCTTTCCTACAATGAGCAGTACTTC	CASSYPGVDRGLSYNEQYF
TRBJ1-2	once	TRBV18	.	TGTGCCAGCTCACCACCGGGTTCTAGGGGTGGCTACACCTTC	CASSPPGSRGGYTF
TRBJ2-5	.	TRBV5-1	.	TGCGCCAGCAGCTCCGGACAGGGAGCGGGAGTACGTATGGAGACCCAGTACTTC	CASSSGQGAGVRMETQYF
TRBJ1-6	few	TRBV27	TRBD1	TGTGCGAGCTTAGCAGCGGGACAGTATAATTCACCCCTCCACTTT	CASLAAGQYNSPLHF
TRBJ2-5	.	TRBV20-1	TRBD2	TGCAGTGCTAGAGCCTCTTGGGCGGGAGGGGCAGAGACCCAGTACTTC	CSARASWAGGAETQYF
TRBJ2-7	few	TRBV4-3	TRBD1	TGCGCCAGCAGCCAAGCGGCAGGGGGCGCATACGAGCAGTACTTC	CASSQAAGGAYEQYF
TRBJ1-6	.	TRBV6-6	.	TGTGCCAGCATCTTCGGGACTGAGGGTTCACCCCTCCACTTT	CASIFGTEGSPLHF
TRBJ2-1	.	TRBV6-6	TRBD1	TGTGCCAGCAGTTACGCCCTAAGGACAGGGTCCTACAATGAGCAGTTCTTC	CASSYALRTGSYNEQFF
TRBJ2-7	.	TRBV20-1	TRBD2	TGCAGTGCTAGACCACCCCTAGCGGGAGAGCAGTACTTC	CSARPPLAGEQYF
TRBJ2-5	.	TRBV5-1	.	TGCGCCAGCAGCTTGGTCGGCGGCGGGGGCGGAGAGACCCAGTACTTC	CASSLVGGGGGETQYF
TRBJ1-2	.	TRBV14	.	TGTGCCAGCAGCCAACAGGGATACTATGGCTACACCTTC	CASSQQGYYGYTF
TRBJ1-2	few	TRBV7-2	.	TGTGCCAGCAGCAAACCACCGACGCGAGCTGGCTACACCTTC	CASSKPPTRAGYTF
TRBJ2-7	few	TRBV7-2	TRBD2	TGTGCCAGCAGCTTAGCTAGCGGGAGGGACGAGCAGTACTTC	CASSLASGRDEQYF
TRBJ1-5	few	TRBV6-2/TRBV6-3	.	TGTGCCAGCAGTCGCGGGACACCGCATGTGGGCAATCAGCCCCAGCATTTT	CASSRGTPHVGNQPQHF